The 21 T cell receptor beta chains given below trace back to one sample, sequenced in a study of cytomegalovirus exposure and HLA in healthy donors. 60 Vbeta and 13 Jbeta primers were used in PCR. Libraries were prepared by immunoSEQ multiplex PCR; TCRdb keeps only in-frame clonotypes and omits some of them. The repertoire holds some 150,000 clones, 80% to 85% seen once, with more than 3% in the top ten. The sequenced material came from PBMCs. Source of these receptors: a male donor in good health and CMV-seronegative.

The J gene is TRBJ2-5, the V gene TRBV7-6; weak D call: TRBD1 (7 bases). The DNA end is more similar to TRBJ2-7, so the J call may be wrong. Germline V gene lookup returns CDR1 SGHVS and CDR2 FNYEAQ. The CDR3 loop spans 15 amino acids. As DNA, the CDR3 is TGTGCCAGCAGCTTAACCCCAGGGGGACTCTACGAGCAGTACTTC. Translating it yields CASSLTPGGLYEQYF.

The chain employs TRBV7-2 and TRBJ2-7; 10 bases match TRBD2. The CDR3 covers 14 residues. CDR1 SGHTA and CDR2 FQGNSA come from the germline V gene. V shed 5 bases and J 5 bases; nucleotides not matched to a gene: 6. The CDR3, as DNA: TGTGCCAGCAGCCCTAGCGGGAGTGTCCACGAGCAGTACTTC. Amino acids: CASSPSGSVHEQYF.

The chain couples TRBV19 to TRBJ1-1; the D is unclear. CDR3 length: 13 residues. Germline V gene data show CDR1 as LNHDA and CDR2 as SQIVND (reference sequence). V lost 7 bases and J 4 bases, leaving 13 bases between the germline ends. In DNA, the CDR3 is TGTGCCAGTAAGCTGACTGTGGGCACTGAAGCTTTCTTT. Its protein product is CASKLTVGTEAFF.

V gene TRBV29-1 combines with J gene TRBJ2-1, with 9 bases identical to TRBD1. CDR1 is SQVTM and CDR2 is ANQGSEA in the germline V gene. V was pared by 3 bases and J by 0 bases, with 12 bases of the junction left unmatched. The CDR3 contains 18 residues. DNA of the CDR3: TGCAGCGTTGAGTCCAACCCACAGGGGGCAGGCTCCTACAATGAGCAGTTCTTC. This gives the protein CSVESNPQGAGSYNEQFF.

The chain recombines TRBV10-3 with TRBJ2-7; D uncertain. Trimming stripped 0 bases from V and 2 bases from J, with 2 bases between. The germline CDR1 and CDR2 sequences are ENHRY and SYGVKD. This CDR3 has 12 amino acids. CDR3 sequence reads: CAISESTYEQYF. CDR3 nucleotides: TGTGCCATCAGTGAGTCTACCTACGAGCAGTACTTC.

The chain links TRBV14 to TRBJ2-7, with D possibly TRBD2 on 5 matching bases. CDR3 length equals 12 residues. The germline gives CDR1 SGHDN, CDR2 FVKESK. The V gene lost 5 bases and the J gene lost 7 bases, with 12 bases spanning the gap. CDR3 loop: CASSYIRGEQYF. The DNA for the CDR3 is TGTGCCAGCAGCTATATCCGAGGGGAGCAGTACTTC. Full variable domain (remainder filled in from reference TRBV14 and TRBJ2-7): EAGVTQFPSHSVIEKGQTVTLRCDPISGHDNLYWYRRVMGKEIKFLLHFVKESKQDESGMPNNRFLAERTGGTYSTLKVQPAELEDSGVYFCASSYIRGEQYFGPGTRLTVT.

The chain uses TRBV2 and TRBJ2-5; 10 bases match TRBD1. V was clipped by 6 bases and J by 1 base; unmatched bases: 5. Germline CDR1 and CDR2: SNHLY and FYNNEI. This CDR3 spans 15 amino acids. Written as DNA, the CDR3 is TGTGCCAGCAGGGGACGGACAGGGGGCCAAGAGACCCAGTACTTC. This codes for CASRGRTGGQETQYF.

CDR3 DNA: TGCAGCGTTATTAACAGGGTCGACGAGCAGTACTTC. Translated, it gives CSVINRVDEQYF. This chain uses TRBV29-1 with TRBJ2-7; D possibly corresponds to TRBD1 (6 bases). Trimming took 5 bases from V and 5 from J, leaving 13 bases between them. Germline loops: CDR1 SQVTM, CDR2 ANQGSEA. This CDR3 comprises 12 residues.

The chain is built from TRBV5-4 and TRBJ1-2; 10 bases are a match to TRBD1. J was trimmed by 3 bases and V by 2 bases; bases with no gene match: 7. Per germline, CDR1 SGHNT and CDR2 YYREEE (reference sequence). This CDR3 spans 16 amino acids. Here the CDR3 reads CASSLPGQGDHYGYTF. Here the CDR3 DNA reads TGTGCCAGCAGCTTACCTGGACAGGGGGATCACTATGGCTACACCTTC.

This chain joins TRBV9 and TRBJ2-7, with a possible D match to TRBD1 (6 bases). The germline gives CDR1 SGDLS, CDR2 YYNGEE. There are 12 residues in the CDR3. V was trimmed by 5 bases and J by 4 bases, leaving 10 bases between them. The CDR3 coding sequence is TGTGCCAGCAGTGCACAGGGTTACGAGCAGTACTTC. It is translated as CASSAQGYEQYF.

The V and J genes are TRBV9 and TRBJ1-1; 12 bases fit TRBD1. The germline V gene has CDR1 SGDLS and CDR2 YYNGEE. V shed 0 bases and J 7 bases; nucleotides not matched to a gene: 10. This CDR3 comprises 17 residues. The CDR3 protein is CASSVARDRGLDGEAFF. The CDR3 nucleotides read TGTGCCAGCAGCGTAGCGCGGGACAGGGGGCTAGATGGTGAAGCTTTCTTT.

The V gene is TRBV4-2, the J gene TRBJ1-1; D remains unclear. From germline, CDR1 is LGHNA and CDR2 YNFKEQ. The CDR3 spans 12 residues. Trimming pared 10 bases from V and 1 base from J, leaving 10 bases between. This CDR3 reads CATSRGNTEAFF. The CDR3 DNA reads as TGTGCCACCTCTCGGGGGAACACTGAAGCTTTCTTT.

This chain uses TRBV6-6 with TRBJ2-5, with D possibly being TRBD1 (6 bases). The CDR3 totals 14 residues. Trimming pared 3 bases from V and 4 bases from J, leaving 12 bases between. The V gene's germline CDR1 is MNHNY and CDR2 SVGAGI (reference sequence). The CDR3 sequence is CASSYQTRGETQYF. DNA for the CDR3: TGTGCCAGCAGTTATCAGACCAGGGGAGAGACCCAGTACTTC.

V gene TRBV28 combines with J gene TRBJ2-2; 12 nucleotides align to TRBD1. This CDR3 is 14 amino acids long. Germline loops: CDR1 MDHEN, CDR2 SYDVKM. The trim removed 9 bases at V and 8 bases at J, leaving 7 bases unmatched. CDR3 sequence: CASQGTGGKGELFF. CDR3 nucleotide sequence: TGTGCCAGTCAAGGGACAGGGGGCAAAGGGGAGCTGTTTTTT. The variable domain in full, completed from reference TRBV28 and TRBJ2-2, reads DVKVTQSSRYLVKRTGEKVFLECVQDMDHENMFWYRQDPGLGLRLIYFSYDVKMKEKGDIPEGYSVSREKKERFSLILESASTNQTSMYLCASQGTGGKGELFFGEGSRLTVL.

Comment on this clone: The junction does not match germline at one end; this may be a read error. The chain has TRBV7-9 and TRBJ1-1; D gene unclear. CDR1 and CDR2 from the germline V gene are SEHNR and FQNEAQ (reference sequence). This CDR3 region has 12 residues. The CDR3 loop reads CSSSFGVTEAFF. The CDR3 nucleotides are TGTTCCAGCAGCTTCGGGGTCACTGAAGCTTTCTTT. Looking up the rest from reference TRBV7-9 and TRBJ1-1 gives the full variable domain: DTGVSQNPRHKITKRGQNVTFRCDPISEHNRLYWYRQTLGQGPEFLTYFQNEAQLEKSRLLSDRFSAERPKGSFSTLEIQRTEQGDSAMYLCSSSFGVTEAFFGQGTRLTVV.

This chain connects TRBV19 to TRBJ2-7, with TRBD1 matching 8 bases. The V and J ends lost 10 bases and 6 bases, in that order; junction bases with no gene match: 8. The CDR3 totals 12 residues. Germline values: CDR1 LNHDA, CDR2 SQIVND (reference sequence). The CDR3: CATRQGLGEQYF. DNA of the CDR3: TGTGCCACTCGACAGGGGCTGGGCGAGCAGTACTTC.

The chain recombines TRBV19 with TRBJ1-2; 8 bases line up with TRBD1. Germline loops: CDR1 LNHDA, CDR2 SQIVND (reference sequence). The CDR3 is 15 amino acids. The V gene end was trimmed by 2 bases and the J gene end by 3 bases; junction bases not matched to a gene: 5. The CDR3 sequence is CASSISTGGDYGYTF. In DNA form, the CDR3 reads TGTGCCAGTAGTATATCCACAGGGGGGGACTATGGCTACACCTTC.

The chain is built from TRBV6-4 and TRBJ2-5, with TRBD2 matching 8 bases. Trimming cost V 6 bases and J 6 bases; bases outside gene matches: 18. This CDR3 has 17 residues. CDR1 is MRHNA and CDR2 is SNTAGT in the germline V gene. CDR3 protein: CASRVTDGGREVKTQYF. The CDR3 bases are TGTGCCAGCAGGGTAACGGACGGAGGGCGGGAGGTAAAGACCCAGTACTTC.

This clone was picked up one time. The CDR3 spells CASSPSTGYEQYF. The DNA for the CDR3 is TGTGCCAGCAGCCCCTCGACAGGGTACGAGCAGTACTTC. The chain couples TRBV7-3 to TRBJ2-7; TRBD1 agrees at 7 bases. Germline-derived CDR1 and CDR2 are SGHTA and FQGTGA. With 5 bases clipped from V and 4 bases from J, the junction kept 5 bases outside the gene matches. The CDR3 extends over 13 amino acids. The whole variable domain, filled in from reference TRBV7-3 and TRBJ2-7, reads GAGVSQTPSNKVTEKGKYVELRCDPISGHTALYWYRQSLGQGPEFLIYFQGTGAADDSGLPNDRFFAVRPEGSVSTLKIQRTERGDSAVYLCASSPSTGYEQYFGPGTRLTVT.

V gene TRBV28 combines with J gene TRBJ1-6; weak D call: TRBD1 (5 bases). The CDR3 loop spans 14 amino acids. The ends were cut back, 6 bases at V and 7 bases at J, with 13 bases in the middle. CDR1 and CDR2 (germline): MDHEN, SYDVKM. Written as DNA, the CDR3 is TGTGCCAGCAGCCCCCAAAGGGGAAATTCACCCCTCCACTTT. Its translation is CASSPQRGNSPLHF.

This clone was seen at least ten times. The genes are TRBV6-1 and TRBJ2-5; TRBD2 matches 11 bases. V gave up 2 bases and J gave up 1 base; unmatched junction bases: 0. The CDR3 is 15 residues long. Per germline, CDR1 MNHNS and CDR2 SASEGT. The CDR3 DNA follows: TGTGCCAGCAGTGAAACTAGCGGGAGCCAAGAGACCCAGTACTTC. Its protein is CASSETSGSQETQYF.